What follows describes a single T cell receptor beta chain. Unmatched junction bases numbered 6, after V lost 3 bases and J lost 0 bases. From germline, CDR1 is SGDLS and CDR2 YYNGEE. The CDR3 totals 16 residues. Original analysis: Using reference gene primer amplification, nucleated cell counts were estimated. Profiling relied on immunoSEQ multiplex PCR, and the TCRdb table lists in-frame clones only, not all of them. D and trimming come from the DNA, and the V and J calls and clone size come from that table. The sample shows 60,000 or so clones, roughly 91% of them seen only once. This entry is derived from a study of blood T cell repertoires in COVID-19. Background on the study: Nucleic acid was either cDNA or gDNA, and it came from T cells, B-cell-depleted T cells, or PBMCs.

V is TRBV9 and J is TRBJ2-7, with 10 bases matching TRBD2. This clonotype originated in a human donor in a cohort sampled during active COVID-19. The source material was peripheral blood. The DNA of the CDR3 is TGTGCCAGCAGCGGAGGACTAGCGGAAAGCTCCTACGAGCAGTACTTC. It translates to CASSGGLAESSYEQYF.